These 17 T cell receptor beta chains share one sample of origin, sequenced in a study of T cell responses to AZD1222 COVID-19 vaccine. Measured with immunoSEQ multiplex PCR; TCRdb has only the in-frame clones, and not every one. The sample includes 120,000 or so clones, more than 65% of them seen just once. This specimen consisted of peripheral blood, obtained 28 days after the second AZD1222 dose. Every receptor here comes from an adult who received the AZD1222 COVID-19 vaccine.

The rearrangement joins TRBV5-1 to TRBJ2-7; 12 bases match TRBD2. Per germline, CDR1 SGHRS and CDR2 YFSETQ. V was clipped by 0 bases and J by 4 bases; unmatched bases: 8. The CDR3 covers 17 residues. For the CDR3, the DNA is TGCGCCAGCAGCTTGGGTCTAGCGGGGGGGCTAGGATACGAGCAGTACTTC. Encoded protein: CASSLGLAGGLGYEQYF. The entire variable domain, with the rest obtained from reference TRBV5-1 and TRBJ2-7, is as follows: KAGVTQTPRYLIKTRGQQVTLSCSPISGHRSVSWYQQTPGQGLQFLFEYFSETQRNKGNFPGRFSGRQFSNSRSEMNVSTLELGDSALYLCASSLGLAGGLGYEQYFGPGTRLTVT.

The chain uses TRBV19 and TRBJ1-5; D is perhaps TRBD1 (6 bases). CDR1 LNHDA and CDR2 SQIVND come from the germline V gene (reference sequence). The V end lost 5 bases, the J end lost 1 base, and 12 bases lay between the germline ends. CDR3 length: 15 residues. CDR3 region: CASSASRGSNQPQHF. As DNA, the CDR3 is TGTGCCAGTAGTGCGAGCAGGGGCAGCAATCAGCCCCAGCATTTT.

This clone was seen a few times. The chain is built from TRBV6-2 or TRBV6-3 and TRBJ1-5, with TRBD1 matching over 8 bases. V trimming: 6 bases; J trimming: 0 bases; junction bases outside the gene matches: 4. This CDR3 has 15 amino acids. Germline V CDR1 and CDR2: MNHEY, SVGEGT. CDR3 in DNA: TGTGCCAGCAGCGGGACAGGAGTTAGCAATCAGCCCCAGCATTTT. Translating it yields CASSGTGVSNQPQHF.

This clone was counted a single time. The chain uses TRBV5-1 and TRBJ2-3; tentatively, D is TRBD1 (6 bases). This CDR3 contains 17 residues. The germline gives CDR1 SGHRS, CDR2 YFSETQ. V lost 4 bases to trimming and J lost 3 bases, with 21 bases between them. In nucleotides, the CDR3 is TGCGCCAGCAGCGGGATACCAACAGGGATGGGGACAGATACGCAGTATTTT. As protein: CASSGIPTGMGTDTQYF. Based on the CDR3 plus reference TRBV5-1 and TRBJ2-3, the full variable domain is KAGVTQTPRYLIKTRGQQVTLSCSPISGHRSVSWYQQTPGQGLQFLFEYFSETQRNKGNFPGRFSGRQFSNSRSEMNVSTLELGDSALYLCASSGIPTGMGTDTQYFGPGTRLTVL.

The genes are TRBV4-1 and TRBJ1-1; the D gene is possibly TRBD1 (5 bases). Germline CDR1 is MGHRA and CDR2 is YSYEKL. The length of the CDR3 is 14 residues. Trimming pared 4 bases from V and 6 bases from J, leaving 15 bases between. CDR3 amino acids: CASSLGAGFPEAFF. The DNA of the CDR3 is TGCGCCAGCAGCCTCGGCGCAGGGTTCCCTGAAGCTTTCTTT.

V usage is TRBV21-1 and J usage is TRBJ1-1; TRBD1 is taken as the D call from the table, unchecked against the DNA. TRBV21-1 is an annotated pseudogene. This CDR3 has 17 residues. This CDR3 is CASSKSRDRAVNTEAFF. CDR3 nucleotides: TGTGCCAGCAGCAAAAGCCGGGACAGGGCCGTGAACACTGAAGCTTTCTTT.

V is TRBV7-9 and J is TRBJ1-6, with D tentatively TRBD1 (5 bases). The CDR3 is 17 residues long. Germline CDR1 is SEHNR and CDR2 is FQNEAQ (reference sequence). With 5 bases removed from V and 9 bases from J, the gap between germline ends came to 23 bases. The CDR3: CASSQLAPGRTRSPLHF. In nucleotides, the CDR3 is TGTGCCAGCAGCCAGCTAGCCCCGGGACGCACCCGTTCACCCCTCCACTTT.

CDR3 sequence: CASSRDRENEKLFF. In DNA, the CDR3 is TGCGCCAGCAGTCGAGACAGGGAGAATGAAAAACTGTTTTTT. V is TRBV4-1 and J is TRBJ1-4, with 7 bases lining up with TRBD1. In germline, CDR1 is MGHRA, CDR2 YSYEKL. V trimming: 6 bases; J trimming: 5 bases; junction bases outside the gene matches: 6. The CDR3 contains 14 residues.

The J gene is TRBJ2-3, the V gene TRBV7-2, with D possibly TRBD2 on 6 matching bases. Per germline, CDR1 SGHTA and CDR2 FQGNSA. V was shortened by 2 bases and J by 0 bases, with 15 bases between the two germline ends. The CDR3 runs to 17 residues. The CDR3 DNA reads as TGTGCCAGCAGCTTACAATGGCGGGGAGGTAGCACAGATACGCAGTATTTT. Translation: CASSLQWRGGSTDTQYF. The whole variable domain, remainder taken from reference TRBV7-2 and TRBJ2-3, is GAGVSQSPSNKVTEKGKDVELRCDPISGHTALYWYRQSLGQGLEFLIYFQGNSAPDKSGLPSDRFSAERTGGSVSTLTIQRTQQEDSAVYLCASSLQWRGGSTDTQYFGPGTRLTVL.

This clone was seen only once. In DNA form, the CDR3 reads TGTGCCAGCAGTTACTCGGGGCCGCGAAATGGTTCACCCCTCCACTTT. Protein sequence: CASSYSGPRNGSPLHF. J is TRBJ1-6 and V is TRBV6-5; D might be TRBD1 (5 bases). The V and J ends lost 0 bases and 9 bases respectively, with 15 bases between them. This CDR3 region has 16 residues. Germline loops: CDR1 MNHEY, CDR2 SVGAGI.

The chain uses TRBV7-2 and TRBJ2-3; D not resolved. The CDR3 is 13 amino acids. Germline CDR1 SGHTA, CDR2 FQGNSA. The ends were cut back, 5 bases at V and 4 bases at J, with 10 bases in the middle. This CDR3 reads CASSRVSPDTQYF. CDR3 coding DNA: TGTGCCAGCAGCCGAGTATCCCCAGATACGCAGTATTTT. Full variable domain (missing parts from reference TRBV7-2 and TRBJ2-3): GAGVSQSPSNKVTEKGKDVELRCDPISGHTALYWYRQSLGQGLEFLIYFQGNSAPDKSGLPSDRFSAERTGGSVSTLTIQRTQQEDSAVYLCASSRVSPDTQYFGPGTRLTVL.

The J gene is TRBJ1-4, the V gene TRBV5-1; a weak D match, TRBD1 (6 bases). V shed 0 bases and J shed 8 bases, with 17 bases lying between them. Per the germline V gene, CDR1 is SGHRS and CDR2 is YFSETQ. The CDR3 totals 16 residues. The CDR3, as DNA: TGCGCCAGCAGCTTGGGTGTGACGGGGGCCGGGGAAAAACTGTTTTTT. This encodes CASSLGVTGAGEKLFF.

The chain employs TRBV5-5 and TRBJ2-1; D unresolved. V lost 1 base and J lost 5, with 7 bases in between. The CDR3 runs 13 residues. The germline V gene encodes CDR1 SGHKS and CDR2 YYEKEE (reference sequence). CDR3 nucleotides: TGTGCCAGCAGCTTGACAGCTGACAATGAGCAGTTCTTC. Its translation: CASSLTADNEQFF.

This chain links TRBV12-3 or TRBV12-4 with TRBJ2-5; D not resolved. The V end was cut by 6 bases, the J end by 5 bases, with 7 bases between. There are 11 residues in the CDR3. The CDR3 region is CASSPAETQYF. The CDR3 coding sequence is TGTGCCAGCAGCCCCGCTGAGACCCAGTACTTC.

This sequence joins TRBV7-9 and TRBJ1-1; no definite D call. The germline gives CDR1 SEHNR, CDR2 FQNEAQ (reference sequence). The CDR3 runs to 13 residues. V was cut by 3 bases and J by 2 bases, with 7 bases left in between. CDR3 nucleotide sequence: TGTGCCAGCAGCTTTGGTGGCAACACTGAAGCTTTCTTT. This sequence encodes CASSFGGNTEAFF.

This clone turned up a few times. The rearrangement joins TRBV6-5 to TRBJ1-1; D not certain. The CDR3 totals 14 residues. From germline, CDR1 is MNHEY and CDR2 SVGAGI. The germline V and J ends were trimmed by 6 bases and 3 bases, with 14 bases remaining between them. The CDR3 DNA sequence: TGTGCCAGCAGCCCGCCATACCGGGACACTGAAGCTTTCTTT. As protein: CASSPPYRDTEAFF.

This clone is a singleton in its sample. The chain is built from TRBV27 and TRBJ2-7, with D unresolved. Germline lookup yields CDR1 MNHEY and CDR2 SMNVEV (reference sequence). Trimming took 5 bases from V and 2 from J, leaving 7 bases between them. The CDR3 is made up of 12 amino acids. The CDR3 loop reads CASSPSPYEQYF. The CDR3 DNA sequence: TGTGCCAGCAGTCCGTCCCCCTACGAGCAGTACTTC.